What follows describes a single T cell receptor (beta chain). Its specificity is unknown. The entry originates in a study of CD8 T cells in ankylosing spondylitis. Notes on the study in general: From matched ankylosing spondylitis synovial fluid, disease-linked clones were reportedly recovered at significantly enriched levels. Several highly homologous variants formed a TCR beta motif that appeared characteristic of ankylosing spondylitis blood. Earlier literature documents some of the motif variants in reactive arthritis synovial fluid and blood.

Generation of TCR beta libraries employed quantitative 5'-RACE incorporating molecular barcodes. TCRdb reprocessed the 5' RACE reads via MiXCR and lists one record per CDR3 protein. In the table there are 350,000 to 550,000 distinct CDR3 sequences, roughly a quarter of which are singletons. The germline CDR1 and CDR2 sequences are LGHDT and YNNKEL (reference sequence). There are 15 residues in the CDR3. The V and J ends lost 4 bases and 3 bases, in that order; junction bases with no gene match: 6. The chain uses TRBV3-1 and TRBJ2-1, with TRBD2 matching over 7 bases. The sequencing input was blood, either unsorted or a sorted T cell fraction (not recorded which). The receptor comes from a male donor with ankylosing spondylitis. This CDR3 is CASSPGLEGYNEQFF. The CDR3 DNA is TGTGCCAGCAGCCCCGGACTAGAGGGCTACAATGAGCAGTTCTTC.